These 30 T cell receptor beta chains originate from one sample sequenced in a study of T cell responses to AZD1222 COVID-19 vaccine. The protocol was immunoSEQ multiplex PCR, while the TCRdb copy is restricted to in-frame clones and leaves out a portion. The sample consists of over 150,000 clones, roughly 92% of them appearing once. This specimen was peripheral blood, taken 28 days after the second AZD1222 dose. These receptors were obtained from an adult who received the AZD1222 COVID-19 vaccine.

The V gene is TRBV7-2, the J gene TRBJ2-4; D not resolved. The CDR3 totals 15 residues. V was shortened by 2 bases and J by 0 bases, with 8 bases between the two germline ends. The V gene's germline CDR1 is SGHTA and CDR2 FQGNSA. CDR3 sequence reads: CASSLMTVAKNIQYF. The DNA for the CDR3 is TGTGCCAGCAGCTTAATGACGGTAGCCAAAAACATTCAGTACTTC.

The table lists this clone with a count of one. The chain joins TRBV29-1 to TRBJ1-2; D is perhaps TRBD1 (6 bases). V was clipped by 1 base and J by 4 bases, with 10 bases between them. Germline V gives CDR1 SQVTM, CDR2 ANQGSEA. The CDR3 spans 13 residues. CDR3 in DNA: TGCAGCGTTGAAGCAGGGGCGGGCTATGGCTACACCTTC. It encodes CSVEAGAGYGYTF.

The chain couples TRBV7-6 to TRBJ1-4; D may be TRBD1 (5 bases). The CDR3 runs to 17 residues. Germline CDR1 SGHVS, CDR2 FNYEAQ. The V end was cut by 3 bases, the J end by 8 bases, with 22 bases between. CDR3 nucleotides: TGTGCCAGCAGCTTGACAGCAGGGAACTTTGGTAGGGAAAAACTGTTTTTT. It is translated as CASSLTAGNFGREKLFF.

The chain couples TRBV5-6 to TRBJ1-1; D uncertain. Germline V gene data show CDR1 as SGHDT and CDR2 as YYEEEE. CDR3 length equals 14 residues. The V end lost 2 bases, the J end lost 1 base, and 9 bases lay between the germline ends. CDR3 in DNA: TGTGCCAGCAGCTTCGGACGACCGAACACTGAAGCTTTCTTT. It encodes CASSFGRPNTEAFF.

This rearrangement joins TRBV9 to TRBJ1-2, with D tentatively TRBD1 (5 bases). From germline, CDR1 is SGDLS and CDR2 YYNGEE. V gave up 0 bases and J gave up 3 bases, with 6 bases separating them. The CDR3 is 13 residues long. This chain's CDR3 is CASSVGGDYGYTF. DNA for the CDR3: TGTGCCAGCAGCGTAGGAGGGGACTATGGCTACACCTTC.

J is TRBJ1-3 and V is TRBV6-5; TRBD1 aligns across 8 bases. CDR1 is MNHEY and CDR2 is SVGAGI in the germline V gene. V was clipped by 2 bases and J by 4 bases; unmatched bases: 1. This CDR3 is built from 14 residues. The CDR3 DNA reads as TGTGCCAGCAGTTACGACAGGGGAGGAAACACCATATATTTT. The encoded protein is CASSYDRGGNTIYF.

The rearrangement uses TRBV15 and TRBJ2-7, with D maybe TRBD1 (5 bases). The germline V gene has CDR1 LNHNV and CDR2 YYDKDF (reference sequence). V gave up 0 bases and J gave up 5 bases, with 14 bases separating them. This CDR3 region has 15 residues. CDR3 in DNA: TGTGCCACCAGCAGAGAAACGAGATCAGGGAACGAGCAGTACTTC. Its translation: CATSRETRSGNEQYF.

The V gene is TRBV5-6, the J gene TRBJ1-1; D unclear. The germline V gene has CDR1 SGHDT and CDR2 YYEEEE. The CDR3 sequence is 16 residues long. V dropped 4 bases and J dropped 6 bases, with 22 bases sitting between them. This CDR3 reads CASSRRRLAGSAEAFF. The CDR3 DNA is TGTGCCAGCAGCCGACGGAGGCTCGCCGGGAGCGCTGAAGCTTTCTTT.

The J gene is TRBJ1-1, the V gene TRBV6-5; 7 bases are shared with TRBD1. CDR3 size: 14 residues. The V gene's germline CDR1 is MNHEY and CDR2 SVGAGI. V was pared by 6 bases and J by 3 bases, with 7 bases of the junction left unmatched. CDR3 sequence: CASSLNTGDTEAFF. The CDR3 region has the DNA TGTGCCAGCAGCCTCAATACAGGGGACACTGAAGCTTTCTTT.

The chain uses TRBV19 and TRBJ2-7; D possibly corresponds to TRBD1 (6 bases). The CDR3 has 15 residues. Germline V gene data show CDR1 as LNHDA and CDR2 as SQIVND (reference sequence). V lost 7 bases and J lost 3, with 19 bases in between. The CDR3 loop reads CASMEVAGDFYEQYF. The CDR3 nucleotides are TGTGCCAGTATGGAGGTGGCAGGGGATTTCTACGAGCAGTACTTC. Full variable domain (outside the CDR3, taken from reference TRBV19 and TRBJ2-7): DGGITQSPKYLFRKEGQNVTLSCEQNLNHDAMYWYRQDPGQGLRLIYYSQIVNDFQKGDIAEGYSVSREKKESFPLTVTSAQKNPTAFYLCASMEVAGDFYEQYFGPGTRLTVT.

The V and J genes are TRBV9 and TRBJ1-2; no clear D gene. The CDR3 totals 13 residues. V was clipped by 3 bases and J by 5 bases, with 11 bases between them. Germline V gives CDR1 SGDLS, CDR2 YYNGEE. Here the CDR3 DNA reads TGTGCCAGCAGCGCAGCAGACGGGTATGGCTACACCTTC. Amino acid sequence: CASSAADGYGYTF.

About this clone itself: A junction boundary mismatches the germline segment, possibly from a read error. The gene calls are TRBV3-1 (or the pseudogene TRBV3-2) and TRBJ1-5; 7 bases are a match to TRBD1. Germline V gene data show CDR1 as LGHDT and CDR2 as YNNKEL (reference sequence). This CDR3 region has 13 residues. The CDR3, as DNA: TGTGCCAGCAGCCAAGATGACAGGGCTCCCCGGCATTTT. It yields the protein CASSQDDRAPRHF.

The chain couples TRBV12-5 to TRBJ2-1, with 15 positions matching TRBD2. The ends lost 6 bases at V and 9 bases at J; junction bases unmatched: 3. The CDR3 extends over 14 amino acids. Per germline, CDR1 LGHNT and CDR2 FRNRAP. The CDR3 nucleotides are TGTGCTAGTGGGCCGGGACTAGCGGGGGGTGAGCAGTTCTTC. This translates into CASGPGLAGGEQFF.

V and J are TRBV6-2 or TRBV6-3 and TRBJ2-5, with 9 bases identical to TRBD1. This CDR3 region has 15 residues. The junction had 7 bases not matched to a gene; V was cut back by 3 bases and J by 5 bases. Germline assignment: CDR1 MNHEY and CDR2 SVGEGT. Here the CDR3 DNA reads TGTGCCAGCAGTTATGATACAGGGGGCATGGAGACCCAGTACTTC. Encoded protein: CASSYDTGGMETQYF.

The chain has TRBV19 and TRBJ1-1; the D gene is possibly TRBD1 (6 bases). Trimming removed 5 bases from V and 4 bases from J, with 17 bases in between. The CDR3 is 15 amino acids. Per the germline V gene, CDR1 is LNHDA and CDR2 is SQIVND (reference sequence). CDR3 residues: CASSVNRVSLTEAFF. The CDR3 DNA is TGTGCCAGTAGTGTAAACAGGGTATCGCTCACTGAAGCTTTCTTT.

The gene calls are TRBV28 and TRBJ1-5; D not certain. The CDR3 loop spans 12 amino acids. CDR1 is MDHEN, CDR2 SYDVKM, per germline. V gave up 3 bases and J gave up 7 bases, with 7 bases separating them. In DNA, the CDR3 is TGTGCCAGCAGTTTCTCGGGGCAGCCCCAGCATTTT. It codes for CASSFSGQPQHF.

The chain joins TRBV6-5 to TRBJ1-2; 7 bases match TRBD1. Unmatched junction bases numbered 9, after V lost 4 bases and J lost 7 bases. The CDR3 runs 14 residues. CDR1 is MNHEY, CDR2 SVGAGI, per germline. This CDR3 is CASSSTGTFPGYTF. Here the CDR3 DNA reads TGTGCCAGCAGTTCGACAGGGACCTTCCCTGGCTACACCTTC.

The chain uses TRBV24-1 and TRBJ1-4; maybe TRBD1 (6 bases). V shed 3 bases and J shed 8 bases, with 15 bases lying between them. The CDR3 spans 15 residues. Looked up from germline, CDR1 is KGHDR and CDR2 is SFDVKD. CDR3 nucleotide sequence: TGTGCCACCAGTGATCCTGGCCAGGGGAGAGAAAAACTGTTTTTT. Encoded protein: CATSDPGQGREKLFF.

The V and J genes are TRBV2 and TRBJ2-5; D uncertain. The germline V gene encodes CDR1 SNHLY and CDR2 FYNNEI. This CDR3 contains 11 residues. Trimming took 6 bases from V and 4 from J, leaving 6 bases between them. The CDR3 DNA sequence: TGTGCCAGCAGCATGAGAGAGACCCAGTACTTC. Protein product: CASSMRETQYF.

This chain uses TRBV5-1 with TRBJ1-4; unclear D gene. The CDR3 runs 17 residues. V was pared by 3 bases and J by 7 bases, with 22 bases between. Germline V CDR1 and CDR2: SGHRS, YFSETQ. This CDR3 reads CASSSGSSRVWAEKLFF. The CDR3 coding sequence is TGCGCCAGCAGCTCCGGAAGTTCGAGGGTTTGGGCTGAAAAACTGTTTTTT.

The gene calls are TRBV7-2 and TRBJ2-5; D possibly matches TRBD1 or TRBD2 (6 bases each). The germline V and J ends were trimmed by 1 base and 5 bases, with 14 bases remaining between them. This CDR3 spans 15 amino acids. Germline CDR1 is SGHTA and CDR2 is FQGNSA. The CDR3 spells CASSLGGAAGETQYF. The CDR3 region has the DNA TGTGCCAGCAGCTTAGGGGGGGCCGCTGGGGAGACCCAGTACTTC.

The V and J genes are TRBV27 and TRBJ2-7; D unresolved. V dropped 2 bases and J dropped 2 bases, with 13 bases sitting between them. The V gene's germline CDR1 is MNHEY and CDR2 SMNVEV (reference sequence). The CDR3 has 15 amino acids. The CDR3 DNA reads TGTGCCAGCAGTTTAAAAGGTCAGCAGCCCTACGAGCAGTACTTC. Its protein is CASSLKGQQPYEQYF.

The rearrangement links TRBV3-1 (or the pseudogene TRBV3-2) to TRBJ1-6; D ambiguous. The germline V gene has CDR1 LGHDT and CDR2 YNNKEL (reference sequence). Trimming removed 1 base from V and 10 bases from J, with 8 bases in between. The CDR3 consists of 13 residues. This CDR3 is CASSQVEGSPLHF. The CDR3 nucleotides are TGTGCCAGCAGCCAAGTTGAGGGCTCACCCCTCCACTTT.

The gene calls are TRBV29-1 and TRBJ2-1; TRBD2 matches 8 bases. CDR3 length: 12 amino acids. V shed 6 bases and J 7 bases; nucleotides not matched to a gene: 5. The germline gives CDR1 SQVTM, CDR2 ANQGSEA. As DNA, the CDR3 is TGCAGCGTCGCAGCGGGAGATAATGAGCAGTTCTTC. This gives the protein CSVAAGDNEQFF.

The gene calls are TRBV4-2 and TRBJ1-2, with 7 bases fitting TRBD1. CDR1 LGHNA and CDR2 YNFKEQ come from the germline V gene. After removal of 0 bases from V and 7 bases from J, the junction contained 5 bases not matched to a gene. This CDR3 comprises 14 residues. The CDR3, as DNA: TGTGCCAGCAGCCAAGATACAGGGGACGGTGGCTACACCTTC. Amino acids: CASSQDTGDGGYTF.

Only one count was recorded for this clone. The chain recombines TRBV12-3 or TRBV12-4 with TRBJ2-1; 10 bases are a match to TRBD2. The V and J ends lost 7 bases and 4 bases, in that order; junction bases with no gene match: 1. The CDR3 has 13 amino acids. The CDR3 nucleotides read TGTGCCAGCACTAGCGGGGGTTACAATGAGCAGTTCTTC. This translates into CASTSGGYNEQFF.

The V call is TRBV10-3, the J call TRBJ2-5, with TRBD2 as a possible D gene (6 bases). This CDR3 spans 15 amino acids. V lost 0 bases and J lost 2, with 10 bases in between. Germline values: CDR1 ENHRY, CDR2 SYGVKD. CDR3 sequence (DNA): TGTGCCATCAGTGAGTCGGAGGGGCCACAAGAGACCCAGTACTTC. It codes for CAISESEGPQETQYF.

The rearrangement uses TRBV6-5 and TRBJ1-1, with unresolved D. There are 15 residues in the CDR3. CDR1 MNHEY and CDR2 SVGAGI come from the germline V gene. V was clipped by 0 bases and J by 2 bases, with 10 bases between them. CDR3 nucleotide sequence: TGTGCCAGCAGTTACTCTGAGGGCCGAAACACTGAAGCTTTCTTT. It is translated as CASSYSEGRNTEAFF.

The genes are TRBV7-2 and TRBJ1-2; 8 positions agree with TRBD1. Trimming cost V 7 bases and J 5 bases; bases outside gene matches: 15. The CDR3 is 16 amino acids. Germline V gives CDR1 SGHTA, CDR2 FQGNSA. The DNA of the CDR3 is TGTGCCAGCACTCAGAATAACAGGGGGGTCTCGTATGGCTACACCTTC. It codes for CASTQNNRGVSYGYTF.

As to this clone: The same CDR3 also results from other DNA sequences found in this sample. The chain joins TRBV11-2 to TRBJ1-2; no clear D. CDR1 and CDR2 from the germline V gene are SGHAT and FQNNGV. CDR3 length: 13 amino acids. V lost 3 bases, J lost 2 bases, and 7 bases lay in between. The CDR3 here is CASSFEQNYGYTF. The DNA for the CDR3 is TGTGCCAGCAGCTTTGAACAGAACTATGGCTACACCTTC.